The T cell receptor beta chain under discussion was sequenced for a study of cytomegalovirus exposure and HLA in healthy donors. For the study at large: Membership in the Caucasian-associated ancestry cluster was found for about four fifths of approximately 430 genotyped donors. Study-wide results and caveats: In a later analysis, TCR association rates varied by HLA locus: DRB1 most, HLA-C fewest.

From germline, CDR1 is LGHNA and CDR2 YSLEER. CDR3 length equals 13 residues. Trimming took 1 base from V and 4 from J, leaving 7 bases between them. Details on this clone: The antigen remains undetermined.

The study ran its PCR with 60 Vbeta and 13 Jbeta primers. The protocol was immunoSEQ multiplex PCR, while the TCRdb copy is restricted to in-frame clones and leaves out a portion. The data show about 96,000 clones, under 85% seen once. The sequenced sample consisted of PBMCs. The chain combines TRBV4-3 with TRBJ1-2; D uncertain. The TCR sequence derives from a female donor in good health and CMV-seropositive. The CDR3, as DNA: TGCGCCAGCAGCCAAGTTCCCGGCTATGGCTACACCTTC. This translates into CASSQVPGYGYTF.